This T cell receptor beta chain appears in the sequencing data of a study of blood T cell repertoires in COVID-19. The protocol was immunoSEQ multiplex PCR, while the TCRdb copy is restricted to in-frame clones and leaves out a portion. The table includes 70,000 to 90,000 clones, approximately 86% detected once. Germline loops: CDR1 SGDLS, CDR2 YYNGEE. Losses at the gene ends were 0 bases for V and 2 bases for J; bases not matched to a gene: 6. This CDR3 contains 17 residues. The chain has TRBV9 and TRBJ2-2; 8 bases are shared with TRBD1. The sample comprised peripheral blood. This TCR derives from a man older than 75 with COVID-19, enrolled during active disease. CDR3 loop: CASSVAPDRVNTGELFF. In nucleotides, the CDR3 is TGTGCCAGCAGCGTAGCTCCGGACAGGGTTAACACCGGGGAGCTGTTTTTT.